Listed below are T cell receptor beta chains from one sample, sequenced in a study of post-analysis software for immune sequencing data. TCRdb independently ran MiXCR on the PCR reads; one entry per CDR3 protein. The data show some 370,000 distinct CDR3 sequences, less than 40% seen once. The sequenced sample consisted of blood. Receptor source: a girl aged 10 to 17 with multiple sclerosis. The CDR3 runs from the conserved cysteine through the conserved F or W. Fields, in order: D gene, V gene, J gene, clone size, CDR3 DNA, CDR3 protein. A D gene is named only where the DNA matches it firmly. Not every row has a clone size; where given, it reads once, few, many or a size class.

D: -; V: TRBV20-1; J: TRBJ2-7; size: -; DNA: TGCAGTGCTAGAGATGGGCAGGGGCCCTTAGGGCAGTACTTC; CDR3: CSARDGQGPLGQYF
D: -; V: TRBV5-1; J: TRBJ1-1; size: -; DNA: TGCGCCAGCAGCTTGCTTGGGCAGGGAATCGAGGCTTTCTTT; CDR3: CASSLLGQGIEAFF
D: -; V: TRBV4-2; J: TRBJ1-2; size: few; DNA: TGTGCCAGCAGCCAAATTTGGGCCGGGCCTACCGGAGGCTACACCTTC; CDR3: CASSQIWAGPTGGYTF
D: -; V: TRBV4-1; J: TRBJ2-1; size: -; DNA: TGCGCCAGCAGCCAAGGCCCTTGGGGGGCCGCGGGGTATGAGCAGTTCTTC; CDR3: CASSQGPWGAAGYEQFF
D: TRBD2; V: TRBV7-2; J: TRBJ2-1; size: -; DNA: TGTGCCAGCAGGCCGACTAGCGGGGGCCCCTACAATGAGCAGTTCTTC; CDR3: CASRPTSGGPYNEQFF
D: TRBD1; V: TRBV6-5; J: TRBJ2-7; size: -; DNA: TGTGCCAGCAGGGTATCGACAGGGTCCTACGAGCAGTACTTC; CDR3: CASRVSTGSYEQYF
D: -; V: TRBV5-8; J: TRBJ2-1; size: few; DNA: TGTGCCAGCAGCTCATCCCTGGGGGGCTACGACTACAATGAGCAGTTCTTC; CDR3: CASSSSLGGYDYNEQFF
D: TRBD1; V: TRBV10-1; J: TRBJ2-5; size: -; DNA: TGCGCCAGCAGTGAGCTGACAGGGGGCCGGGAGACCCAGTACTTC; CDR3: CASSELTGGRETQYF
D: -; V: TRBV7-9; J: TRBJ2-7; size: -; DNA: TGTGCCAGCAGCTTAGGACATTCCATGCCCACCGACGAGCAGTACTTC; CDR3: CASSLGHSMPTDEQYF
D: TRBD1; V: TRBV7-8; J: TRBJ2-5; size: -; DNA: TGTGCCAGCAGACGCAGGACAGGGTACGAGACCCAGTACTTC; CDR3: CASRRRTGYETQYF
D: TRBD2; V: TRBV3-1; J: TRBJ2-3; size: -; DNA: TGTGCCAGCAGCTACGGGACTAGAGTGGTCACAGATACGCAGTATTTT; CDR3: CASSYGTRVVTDTQYF
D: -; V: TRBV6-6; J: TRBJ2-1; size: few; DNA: TGTGCCAGCAGTCCAAGGGCGGATGAGCAGTTCTTC; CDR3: CASSPRADEQFF
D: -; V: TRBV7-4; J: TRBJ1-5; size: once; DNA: TGTGCCAGCAGTCGAGGGAGGGCAGCTCCGGGCAATCAGCCCCAGCATTTT; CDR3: CASSRGRAAPGNQPQHF
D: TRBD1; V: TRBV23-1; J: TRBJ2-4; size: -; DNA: TGCGCCAGCAGTCAGCCTCTGAAGGGGGCGACTTGTATTAGGAACATTCAGTACTTC; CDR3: CASSQPLKGATCIRNIQYF
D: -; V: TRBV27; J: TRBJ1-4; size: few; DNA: TGTGCCAGCAGTTTTACGCGCAGGATGGATGAAAAACTGTTTTTT; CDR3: CASSFTRRMDEKLFF
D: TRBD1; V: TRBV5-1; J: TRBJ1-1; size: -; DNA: TGCGCCAGCAGCTTGGGCCAGGGGGCGCGGAGCCCTTTCTTT; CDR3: CASSLGQGARSPFF
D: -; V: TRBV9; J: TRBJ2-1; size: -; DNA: TGTGCCAGCAGCCCAGGCGCGATCAGCTCCTACAATGAGCAGTTCTTC; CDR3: CASSPGAISSYNEQFF
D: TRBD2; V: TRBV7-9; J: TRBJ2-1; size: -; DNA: TGTGCCAGCAGCCTCATGGGACTAGCGGGACACAATGAGCAGTTCTTC; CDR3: CASSLMGLAGHNEQFF
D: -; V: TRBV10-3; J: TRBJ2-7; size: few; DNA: TGTGCCATCAGTGAGTTGGGAGCTCACTACGAGCAGTACTTC; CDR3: CAISELGAHYEQYF
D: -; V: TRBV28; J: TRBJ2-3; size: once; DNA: TGTGCCAGCAGGTTTCTTACGGGGCCAGATACGCAGTATTTT; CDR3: CASRFLTGPDTQYF
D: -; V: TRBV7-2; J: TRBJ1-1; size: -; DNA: TGTGCCAGCAGCTTGGGATTCATGAACACTGAAGCTTTCTTT; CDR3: CASSLGFMNTEAFF
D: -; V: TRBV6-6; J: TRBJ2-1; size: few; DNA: TGTGCCAGCAGAGGGCAGGGGAGGTCCGGCTCCTACAATGAGCAGTTCTTC; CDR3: CASRGQGRSGSYNEQFF
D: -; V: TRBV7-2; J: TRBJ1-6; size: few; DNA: TGTGCCTCTTCGCTGGGGGTTGGCTCCTATAATTCACCCCTCCACTTT; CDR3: CASSLGVGSYNSPLHF
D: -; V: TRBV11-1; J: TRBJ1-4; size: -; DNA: TGTGCCAGCAGCTATAACAGGGACGCAACTAATGAAAAACTGTTTTTT; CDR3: CASSYNRDATNEKLFF
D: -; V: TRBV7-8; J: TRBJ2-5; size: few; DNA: TGTGCCAGCAGCAAGGGACTCATGTACCAAGAGACCCAGTACTTC; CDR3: CASSKGLMYQETQYF
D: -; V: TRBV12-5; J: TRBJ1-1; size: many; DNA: TGTGCTAGTGGTTTTCTATTAGGGACTGAAGCTTTCTTT; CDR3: CASGFLLGTEAFF
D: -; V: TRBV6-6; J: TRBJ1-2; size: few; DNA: TGTGCCAGCAGTTACTACTATCAGGAAGGAGCAGACTATGGCTACACCTTC; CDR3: CASSYYYQEGADYGYTF
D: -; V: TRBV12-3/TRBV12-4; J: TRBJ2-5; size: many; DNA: TGTGCCAGCAGCGACCGGAGGGCGCGGGAGACCCAGTACTTC; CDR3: CASSDRRARETQYF
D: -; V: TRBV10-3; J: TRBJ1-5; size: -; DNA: TGTGCCATCAGTGACCAGGGTGGGAATCAGCCCCAGCATTTT; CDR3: CAISDQGGNQPQHF
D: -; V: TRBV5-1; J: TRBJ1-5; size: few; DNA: TGCGCCAGCAGCCCGGACATCAGCAATCAGCCCCAGCATTTT; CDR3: CASSPDISNQPQHF
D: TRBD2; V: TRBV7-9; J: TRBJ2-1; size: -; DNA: TGTGCCAGCAGCCACGGTGGTACTAGCGGGATCTACAATGAGCAGTTCTTC; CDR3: CASSHGGTSGIYNEQFF
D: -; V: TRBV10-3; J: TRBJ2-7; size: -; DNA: TGTGCCATCAGTCCCCTACCCCAAGGGAATAAGGCCTACGAGCAGTACTTC; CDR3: CAISPLPQGNKAYEQYF
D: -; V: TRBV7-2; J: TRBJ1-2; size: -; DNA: TGTGCCAGCAGCTTAGATCGGGGGAGCTATGGCTACACCTTC; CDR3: CASSLDRGSYGYTF
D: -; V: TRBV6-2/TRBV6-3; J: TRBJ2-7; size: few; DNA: TGTGCCAGCAGCCCTGATCTGGGGGCGTTCTACGAGCAGTACTTC; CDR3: CASSPDLGAFYEQYF
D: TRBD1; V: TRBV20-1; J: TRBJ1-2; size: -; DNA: TGCAGTGCGCCTTACACAGGGGGCGTCTACTATGGCTACACCTTC; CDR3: CSAPYTGGVYYGYTF
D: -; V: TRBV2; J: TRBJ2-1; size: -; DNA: TGTGCCAGCGTAAAGACAGCCTACAATGAGCAGTTCTTC; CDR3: CASVKTAYNEQFF
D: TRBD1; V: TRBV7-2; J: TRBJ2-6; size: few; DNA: TGTGCCAGCAGCTCCCGGACAGGGTCGGGGGCCAACGTCCTGACTTTC; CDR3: CASSSRTGSGANVLTF
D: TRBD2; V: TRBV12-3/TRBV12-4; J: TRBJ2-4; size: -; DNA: TGTGCCAGCAGTTTAGCTGGGAGGGCGTGGAGGGTCAATGGCATTCAGTACTTC; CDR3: CASSLAGRAWRVNGIQYF
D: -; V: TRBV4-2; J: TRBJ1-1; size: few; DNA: TGTGCCAGCAGCCAAGGCGTCGGCAGGGCGAACACTGAAGCTTTCTTT; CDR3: CASSQGVGRANTEAFF
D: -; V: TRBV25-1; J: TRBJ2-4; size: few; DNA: TGTGCCAGCAGTGAATACCGCCTGAGGAACATTCAGTACTTC; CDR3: CASSEYRLRNIQYF
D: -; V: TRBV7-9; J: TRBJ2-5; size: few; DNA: TGTGCCACCCACTACGTGGGGCAAGAGACCCAGTACTTC; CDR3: CATHYVGQETQYF
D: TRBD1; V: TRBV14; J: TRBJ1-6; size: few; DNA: TGTGCCAGCAGGAGGACCGGGACAGGGGGCAATAATTCACCCCTCCACTTT; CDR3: CASRRTGTGGNNSPLHF
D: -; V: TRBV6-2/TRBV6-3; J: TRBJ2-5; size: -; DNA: TGTGCCAGCAGTGCCCGCGGCAGCCAAGAGACCCAGTACTTC; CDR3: CASSARGSQETQYF
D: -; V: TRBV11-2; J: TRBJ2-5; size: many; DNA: TGTGCCAGCAGCTTAGCCCCTTTCTTGGGGCGGGGGCCCCAAGAGACCCAGTACTTC; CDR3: CASSLAPFLGRGPQETQYF
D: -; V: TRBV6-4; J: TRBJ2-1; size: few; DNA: TGTGCCAGCAGTCCCCTGGGGGGCGCTGGCAATGAGCAGTTCTTC; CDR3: CASSPLGGAGNEQFF
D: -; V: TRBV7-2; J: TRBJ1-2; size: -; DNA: TGTGCCAGCAGCTTAGTTCGGGGACGGAATGGCTACACCTTC; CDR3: CASSLVRGRNGYTF
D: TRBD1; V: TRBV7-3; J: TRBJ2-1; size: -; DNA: TGTGCCAGCAGCCCGGGGACAGGGGTAGGTAAGGGCAATGAGCAGTTCTTC; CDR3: CASSPGTGVGKGNEQFF
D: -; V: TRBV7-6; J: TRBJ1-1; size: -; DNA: TGTGCCAGCAGCTTAGGATCTGTGAACACTGAAGCTTTCTTT; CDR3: CASSLGSVNTEAFF
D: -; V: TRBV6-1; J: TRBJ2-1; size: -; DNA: TGTGCCAGCAGTGAAGTTGGTAGCTTTGTGGATGAGCAGTTCTTC; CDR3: CASSEVGSFVDEQFF
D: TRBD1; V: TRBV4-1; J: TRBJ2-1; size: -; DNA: TGCGCCAGCAGCCGCCGGGACAGGGGGCCTGGTGAGCAGTTCTTC; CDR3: CASSRRDRGPGEQFF
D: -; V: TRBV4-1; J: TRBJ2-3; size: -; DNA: TGCGCCAGCAGCCACCCCGGCGGGCCCCGGGGCACAGATACGCAGTATTTT; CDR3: CASSHPGGPRGTDTQYF
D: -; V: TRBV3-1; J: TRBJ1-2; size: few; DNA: TGTGCCAGCAGCCTGTGGCAGTTTAACTATGGCTACACCTTC; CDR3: CASSLWQFNYGYTF
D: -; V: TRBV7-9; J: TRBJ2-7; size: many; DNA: TGTGCCAGCAGCTTTGGACAGCCAGCCTACGAGCAGTACTTC; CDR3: CASSFGQPAYEQYF
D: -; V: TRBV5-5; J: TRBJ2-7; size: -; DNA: TGTGCCAGCAGCTTCGGGTTAGCTTCCTACGAGCAGTACTTC; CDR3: CASSFGLASYEQYF
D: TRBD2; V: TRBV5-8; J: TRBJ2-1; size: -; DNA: TGTGCCAGCAGCTGGGGACTAACCTTATACAATGAGCAGTTCTTC; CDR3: CASSWGLTLYNEQFF
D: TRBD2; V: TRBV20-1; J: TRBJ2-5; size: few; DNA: TGCAGTGCTAGCTCGTCTCCGGGACTAGCGGACCAAGAGACCCAGTACTTC; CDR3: CSASSSPGLADQETQYF
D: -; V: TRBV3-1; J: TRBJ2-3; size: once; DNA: TGTGCCAGCAGCCGGACAGATGGAGATACGCAGTATTTT; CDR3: CASSRTDGDTQYF
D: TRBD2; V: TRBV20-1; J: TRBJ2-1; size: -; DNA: TGCAGTGCTAGACCCCAAGATCGGCTAGCGGGGGGGAACAATGAGCAGTTCTTC; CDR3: CSARPQDRLAGGNNEQFF
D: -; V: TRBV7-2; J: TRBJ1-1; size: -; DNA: TGTGCCAGCAGCCCCCTGAGGGGCACTGAAGCTTTCTTT; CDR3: CASSPLRGTEAFF
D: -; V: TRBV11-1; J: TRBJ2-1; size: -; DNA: TGTGCCAGCAGCATTTCCGGGACCCCCTACGAGCAGTTCTTC; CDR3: CASSISGTPYEQFF